The rows below give T cell receptor beta chains drawn from one sample of a study of blood T cells in healthy people across ages. A single record per CDR3 protein comes from TCRdb applying MiXCR to the 5' RACE reads. The table lists 790,000 or so distinct CDR3 sequences, around half of them singletons. Specimen: blood. These receptors were collected from a man at least 80 years old in good health. The CDR3 runs from the conserved cysteine through the conserved F or W. A D gene is named only where the DNA matches it firmly. Size values are once, few and many counts, or a class for expanded clones, and some rows have none.

few,TRBJ1-4,TRBV12-3/TRBV12-4,NA,TGTGCCAGCAGTCTTGGAGCGGAGGGCTCTAATGAAAAACTGTTTTTT,CASSLGAEGSNEKLFF
many,TRBJ2-3,TRBV10-3,TRBD1,TGTGCCATCAGTGACCAAACAGGGGGTGACACAGATACGCAGTATTTT,CAISDQTGGDTDTQYF
few,TRBJ2-6,TRBV28,NA,TGTGCCAGCAGTTTATTAGGGTTCGGGGCCAACGTCCTGACTTTC,CASSLLGFGANVLTF
NA,TRBJ2-1,TRBV2,NA,TGTGCCAGCAGTCCGGCGGTAGCATACAATGAGCAGTTCTTC,CASSPAVAYNEQFF
few,TRBJ2-1,TRBV6-4,TRBD1,TGTGCCAGCGGAGAGGGACAGGGGGAATTTGATGAGCAGTTCTTC,CASGEGQGEFDEQFF
NA,TRBJ2-7,TRBV5-1,NA,TGCGCCAGCAGCCGGACAGAATCTGAGCAGTACTTC,CASSRTESEQYF
few,TRBJ1-1,TRBV10-3,TRBD1,TGTGCCATCAGTGACGGACAGGGCACTGAAGCTTTCTTT,CAISDGQGTEAFF
NA,TRBJ2-5,TRBV5-1,NA,TGCGCCAGCAGCTTGCAGTTGGGGGAGACCCAGTACTTC,CASSLQLGETQYF
many,TRBJ2-7,TRBV12-3/TRBV12-4,NA,TGTGCCAGCAGTTTAGACAGAAACTCCTACGAGCAGTACTTC,CASSLDRNSYEQYF
few,TRBJ2-3,TRBV10-3,TRBD2,TGTGCCATCAGTGATTTGCCTAGCGGGAGGGCCACCGATACGCAGTATTTT,CAISDLPSGRATDTQYF
NA,TRBJ2-1,TRBV4-3,NA,TGCGCCAGCAGCCAAGAGGCTCGCTACCATGAGCAGTTCTTC,CASSQEARYHEQFF
NA,TRBJ2-5,TRBV6-6,NA,TGTGCCAGCAGTGACATCGGGCTCCGGGCCCAGTACTTC,CASSDIGLRAQYF
NA,TRBJ2-5,TRBV15,NA,TGTGCCGCCTTGGGGCAAACCGGGGAGACCCAGTACTTC,CAALGQTGETQYF
NA,TRBJ2-5,TRBV29-1,NA,TGCAGCGTCGAGGGAATACTAATGGGAGAGACCCAGTACTTC,CSVEGILMGETQYF
many,TRBJ2-1,TRBV7-2,TRBD2,TGTGCCAGCAGCTTAGCCCCGACCCCTAGCGGGAGAGTCGGGGGGTCCTACAATGAGCAGTTCTTC,CASSLAPTPSGRVGGSYNEQFF
many,TRBJ1-2,TRBV4-3,NA,TGCGCCAGCAGCCAAGTGAAGGACACTAACTATGGCTACACCTTC,CASSQVKDTNYGYTF
many,TRBJ2-5,TRBV2,NA,TGTGCCAGCAGTGATTCAGAACTAGAGACCCAGTACTTC,CASSDSELETQYF
many,TRBJ2-7,TRBV7-6,TRBD2,TGTGCCAGCAGCTCGGGGACTAGCGGTTATAGTTCCTACGAGCAGTACTTC,CASSSGTSGYSSYEQYF
few,TRBJ1-1,TRBV28,NA,TGTGCCAGCGGGGGAGGCGGGGCCGGCGTACAGACTGAAGCTTTCTTT,CASGGGGAGVQTEAFF
NA,TRBJ2-3,TRBV10-3,NA,TGTGCCATCAGTGAACGGGACACAGCTCATACGCAGTATTTT,CAISERDTAHTQYF
NA,TRBJ2-6,TRBV30,NA,TGTGCCTGGTCCGTGCCAGGCGTCTCTGGGGCCAACGTCCTGACTTTC,CAWSVPGVSGANVLTF
NA,TRBJ2-5,TRBV20-1,TRBD1,TGCAGTGCCGAAACTCACGGGACAGGAAAAGAGACCCAGTACTTC,CSAETHGTGKETQYF
many,TRBJ2-3,TRBV15,NA,TGTGCCACCAGCAGCTGGGGAGACCCAAGGGGCACAGATACGCAGTATTTT,CATSSWGDPRGTDTQYF
few,TRBJ1-4,TRBV10-3,NA,TGTGCCATCAGAGACGGGGCTAATGAAAAACTGTTTTTT,CAIRDGANEKLFF
NA,TRBJ2-1,TRBV18,TRBD2,TGTGCCAGCTCGTCGGTCCCGGGGGGGCCCTCAGAGCAGTTCTTC,CASSSVPGGPSEQFF
many,TRBJ1-2,TRBV27,NA,TGTGCCAGCAGTTTATACTCAGGGATAGACTATGGCTACACCTTC,CASSLYSGIDYGYTF
NA,TRBJ2-1,TRBV20-1,TRBD2,TGCAGTGCTAGAGATCGACTAGCGGTTAGCTCCTACAATGAGCAGTTCTTC,CSARDRLAVSSYNEQFF
many,TRBJ2-1,TRBV7-3,TRBD1,TGTGCCAGCAGCTTCGACAGGGGAGAGCAGTTCTTC,CASSFDRGEQFF
few,TRBJ1-2,TRBV25-1,TRBD1,TGTGCCAGCAGTGAGCCCGGGACAGGGGGCGCGGACTATGGCTACACCTTC,CASSEPGTGGADYGYTF
NA,TRBJ2-7,TRBV29-1,NA,TGCAGCGTTGAACCCGACGACCCCTACGAGCAGTACTTC,CSVEPDDPYEQYF
NA,TRBJ2-1,TRBV4-3,NA,TGCGCCAGCAGCCAAGAATGGGTTACCCACAATGAGCAGTTCTTC,CASSQEWVTHNEQFF
NA,TRBJ2-7,TRBV14,TRBD2,TGTGCCAGCAGCCAAGGGACTAGTTGGACCTACGAGCAGTACTTC,CASSQGTSWTYEQYF
few,TRBJ2-1,TRBV12-3/TRBV12-4,NA,TGTGCCAGCAGTCCCTCCTATCAATGGGAGCAGTTCTTC,CASSPSYQWEQFF
NA,TRBJ2-6,TRBV5-1,NA,TGCGCCAGCAGCCCCACGTTAGGCTCTGGGGCCAACGTCCTGACTTTC,CASSPTLGSGANVLTF
few,TRBJ2-7,TRBV7-2,TRBD2,TGTGCCAGTTCTCGGGGGGGGCACTCCTACGAGCAGTACTTC,CASSRGGHSYEQYF
NA,TRBJ2-1,TRBV7-2,NA,TGTGCCAGCAGCTTAGCAGACGGGAACACCTACAATGAGCAGTTCTTC,CASSLADGNTYNEQFF
NA,TRBJ2-7,TRBV7-2,TRBD2,TGTGCCAGCAGCCCAGGTGGAGCGGGAGGCCCCTACGAGCAGTACTTC,CASSPGGAGGPYEQYF
NA,TRBJ2-7,TRBV20-1,TRBD2,TGCAGTGCCCCCGGGACTAGCGGGGTTCGGGAGCAGTACTTC,CSAPGTSGVREQYF
NA,TRBJ2-5,TRBV6-2/TRBV6-3,TRBD2,TGTGCCAGCAGTTACCCCCTGGGAGCGGGAGTAGAGACCCAGTACTTC,CASSYPLGAGVETQYF
few,TRBJ1-2,TRBV5-1,NA,TGCGCCAGCAGCTTGCTGTGGGGCACCAACTATGGCTACACCTTC,CASSLLWGTNYGYTF
few,TRBJ2-5,TRBV6-2/TRBV6-3,NA,TGTGCCAGCAGCACGCCGGTATCCGAAGAGACCCAGTACTTC,CASSTPVSEETQYF
NA,TRBJ2-2,TRBV5-1,TRBD2,TGCGCCAGCAGCCGTTTGGGACTAGCGGACACCGGGGAGCTGTTTTTT,CASSRLGLADTGELFF
NA,TRBJ2-3,TRBV10-1,NA,TGCGCCAGCACCCGGACAGAAACAGATACGCAGTATTTT,CASTRTETDTQYF